This T cell receptor (beta chain) was found in a study of blood T cells in healthy people across ages. Total RNA was extracted at no less than 5 micrograms per sample. Through a sample-barcoded 5' primer and a J-beta primer mix, a second PCR was run for 7 to 11 cycles. TCRdb reanalysed the 5' RACE reads using MiXCR and keeps one entry per CDR3 protein. Of 750,000 or so distinct CDR3 sequences in the sample, 20% to 25% were seen once. Trimming left V 3 bases short and J 0 bases short, with 10 bases between. Germline assignment: CDR1 SGHDT and CDR2 YYEEEE. This CDR3 is 14 amino acids long. The same specimen was also included in a second study, on T cells of mothers and their children. That study adds: No clone of persistent microchimeric T cells was detected.

The sample taken for sequencing was blood. The TCR originated in a boy aged 5-17 years in good health. The chain has TRBV5-6 and TRBJ2-7, with D possibly matching TRBD1 (5 bases). The CDR3 sequence is CASSYQGSSYEQYF. CDR3 bases: TGTGCCAGCAGCTACCAGGGATCCTCCTACGAGCAGTACTTC.